The 29 T cell receptor beta chains reported below all come from one sample, sequenced in a study of cytomegalovirus exposure and HLA in healthy donors. Primers: 60 Vbeta forward and 13 Jbeta reverse. Profiled with immunoSEQ multiplex PCR; TCRdb holds only in-frame clones, not every one. The sample lists 90,000 to 100,000 clones; over 60% were seen once. The source material was PBMCs. All receptors come from a man aged 60 to 69 in good health and CMV-seropositive.

The V call is TRBV29-1, the J call TRBJ1-4; D perhaps matches TRBD1 (6 bases). Germline loops: CDR1 SQVTM, CDR2 ANQGSEA. CDR3 length: 16 amino acids. Trimming left V 0 bases short and J 8 bases short, with 19 bases between. As DNA, the CDR3 is TGCAGCGTTGAAGATCCCAGGGGTGAGGCTGGGGAAAAACTGTTTTTT. This sequence encodes CSVEDPRGEAGEKLFF.

V gene TRBV30 combines with J gene TRBJ2-7; possibly TRBD2 for D (5 bases). This CDR3 region has 14 residues. The germline gives CDR1 GTSNPN, CDR2 SVGIG (reference sequence). The V end lost 4 bases, the J end lost 3 bases, and 16 bases lay between the germline ends. CDR3 bases: TGTGCCTGGACTGAACGGCGGGTAAGCTACGAGCAGTACTTC. Translation gives CAWTERRVSYEQYF.

The chain combines TRBV5-6 with TRBJ2-7; TRBD1 agrees at 7 bases. The CDR3 is 12 residues long. J lost 4 bases, V lost 9 bases, and 7 bases had no gene match. Germline assignment: CDR1 SGHDT and CDR2 YYEEEE. In nucleotides, the CDR3 is TGTGCCAACCCGCAGGGGGTATACGAGCAGTACTTC. Translating it yields CANPQGVYEQYF.

This clone was recorded once. V and J are TRBV10-3 and TRBJ1-1; 10 bases align to TRBD1. The ends lost 3 bases at V and 4 bases at J; junction bases unmatched: 14. The CDR3 contains 18 residues. Germline V lookup: CDR1 ENHRY, CDR2 SYGVKD. The CDR3 reads CAISETGQGIAPGTEAFF. The CDR3 nucleotides read TGTGCCATCAGTGAAACGGGACAGGGGATAGCCCCGGGCACTGAAGCTTTCTTT.

This clone was recorded once. The gene calls are TRBV28 and TRBJ2-7, with 7 bases fitting TRBD1. Germline lookup yields CDR1 MDHEN and CDR2 SYDVKM. J was trimmed by 3 bases and V by 7 bases; bases with no gene match: 12. The CDR3 sequence is 15 residues long. The CDR3 coding sequence is TGTGCCAGCACTCGCGGAGGACAGGCCGTCTACGAGCAGTACTTC. As protein: CASTRGGQAVYEQYF.

The chain combines TRBV28 with TRBJ2-5, with TRBD2 matching 7 bases. J was trimmed by 4 bases and V by 4 bases; bases with no gene match: 6. CDR1 and CDR2 (germline): MDHEN, SYDVKM. There are 14 residues in the CDR3. The CDR3 spells CASSSTLAVETQYF. The DNA for the CDR3 is TGTGCCAGCAGTTCTACTCTAGCGGTAGAGACCCAGTACTTC. Supplemented by reference TRBV28 and TRBJ2-5, the full variable domain reads DVKVTQSSRYLVKRTGEKVFLECVQDMDHENMFWYRQDPGLGLRLIYFSYDVKMKEKGDIPEGYSVSREKKERFSLILESASTNQTSMYLCASSSTLAVETQYFGPGTRLLVL.

Only a few counts were recorded for this clone. V gene TRBV6-5 combines with J gene TRBJ1-2; no reliable D call. Trimming took off 8 bases at V and 9 bases at J, with 19 bases between the two ends. CDR1 is MNHEY and CDR2 is SVGAGI in the germline V gene. CDR3 length: 13 amino acids. This CDR3 reads CASSRRQARSYTF. CDR3 in DNA: TGTGCCAGCTCGCGAAGGCAGGCAAGGAGCTACACCTTC.

This clone was observed a handful of times. The V and J genes are TRBV2 and TRBJ1-1; D remains ambiguous. The ends were cut back, 1 base at V and 7 bases at J, with 10 bases in the middle. The CDR3 is 13 amino acids. Germline V gene sequence: CDR1 SNHLY, CDR2 FYNNEI. CDR3 in amino acids: CASSEVLTGEAFF. The CDR3 region has the DNA TGTGCCAGCAGTGAAGTCCTGACGGGTGAAGCTTTCTTT.

The CDR3 is CASSSRESNQPQHF. The DNA for the CDR3 is TGTGCCAGTAGTTCCCGGGAAAGCAATCAGCCCCAGCATTTT. The gene calls are TRBV19 and TRBJ1-5; no firm D call. The CDR3 has 14 amino acids. The V and J ends lost 5 bases and 1 base respectively, with 9 bases between them. Germline CDR1 is LNHDA and CDR2 is SQIVND (reference sequence).

The J gene is TRBJ2-3, the V gene TRBV4-3, with D unresolved. The germline V gene has CDR1 LGHNA and CDR2 YSLEER. The CDR3 extends over 14 amino acids. The V end lost 0 bases, the J end lost 6 bases, and 10 bases lay between the germline ends. The CDR3 region is CASSQDWQRDTQYF. In DNA, the CDR3 is TGCGCCAGCAGCCAAGACTGGCAGAGGGATACGCAGTATTTT.

The chain employs TRBV7-3 and TRBJ2-3; 7 bases fit TRBD2. The CDR3 is 14 residues long. The V gene's germline CDR1 is SGHTA and CDR2 FQGTGA. With V trimmed by 1 base and J by 4 bases, 2 bases remained unmatched. The CDR3 loop is CASSLRGRADTQYF. The CDR3 DNA is TGTGCCAGCAGCTTAAGGGGGAGGGCAGATACGCAGTATTTT.

The genes are TRBV7-2 and TRBJ2-7, with 7 bases matching TRBD2. The J segment lost 6 bases and the V segment lost 4 bases, leaving 12 bases of the junction unmatched. Germline CDR1 is SGHTA and CDR2 is FQGNSA. The CDR3 spans 15 residues. The CDR3 bases are TGTGCCAGCAGCTCTCAAGGACTAGGGTCCCTCGAGCAGTACTTC. This codes for CASSSQGLGSLEQYF. Based on the CDR3 plus reference TRBV7-2 and TRBJ2-7, the full variable domain is GAGVSQSPSNKVTEKGKDVELRCDPISGHTALYWYRQSLGQGLEFLIYFQGNSAPDKSGLPSDRFSAERTGGSVSTLTIQRTQQEDSAVYLCASSSQGLGSLEQYFGPGTRLTVT.

This rearrangement joins TRBV7-6 to TRBJ2-5, with 11 bases matching TRBD1. Trimming at V came to 5 bases and at J to 0 bases, leaving 2 bases not matched to a gene. From germline, CDR1 is SGHVS and CDR2 FNYEAQ. This CDR3 contains 15 residues. CDR3 in amino acids: CASSGTGGDQETQYF. Here the CDR3 DNA reads TGTGCCAGCAGCGGGACAGGGGGGGACCAAGAGACCCAGTACTTC. Drawing the rest from reference TRBV7-6 and TRBJ2-5, the complete variable domain is GAGVSQSPRYKVTKRGQDVALRCDPISGHVSLYWYRQALGQGPEFLTYFNYEAQQDKSGLPNDRFSAERPEGSISTLTIQRTEQRDSAMYRCASSGTGGDQETQYFGPGTRLLVL.

In its sample, this clone was seen a few times. One end of the junction varies from germline; a read error may be responsible. The chain couples TRBV13 to TRBJ2-3; 10 bases match TRBD2. The CDR3 runs to 15 residues. Germline CDR1 and CDR2: PRHDT and FYEKMQ (reference sequence). CDR3 residues: CASSLGGSSGGRVRF. The CDR3 DNA is TGTGCCAGCAGCTTAGGGGGTAGTAGCGGGGGGCGGGTCCGTTTT.

The chain uses TRBV25-1 and TRBJ1-6, with a tentative D call TRBD1 (5 bases). CDR3 length: 16 amino acids. Trimming stripped 6 bases from V and 5 bases from J, with 17 bases between. Germline-derived CDR1 and CDR2 are MGHDK and SYGVNS. In DNA form, the CDR3 reads TGTGCCAGCAGCGGGCTCGGGGGGTCGGATAATTCACCCCTCCACTTT. Translation gives CASSGLGGSDNSPLHF.

The chain is built from TRBV7-8 and TRBJ2-6; D remains unclear. Germline V gene lookup returns CDR1 SGHVS and CDR2 FQNEAQ. This CDR3 is built from 14 residues. V dropped 4 bases and J dropped 0 bases, with 4 bases sitting between them. CDR3: CASSSGSGANVLTF. The CDR3 DNA follows: TGTGCCAGCAGCTCCGGCTCTGGGGCCAACGTCCTGACTTTC.

The chain combines TRBV6-1 with TRBJ2-7; 8 positions match TRBD2. J was trimmed by 2 bases and V by 2 bases; bases with no gene match: 2. Germline values: CDR1 MNHNS, CDR2 SASEGT. This CDR3 is 14 amino acids long. CDR3 sequence reads: CASSERRGAYEQYF. The CDR3 DNA reads as TGTGCCAGCAGTGAACGGCGGGGGGCCTACGAGCAGTACTTC.

V usage is TRBV6-5 and J usage is TRBJ1-2; 9 bases are a match to TRBD1. CDR1 is MNHEY, CDR2 SVGAGI, per germline. V lost 6 bases, J lost 6 bases, and 11 bases stayed unmatched. CDR3 size: 15 residues. CDR3 region: CASSRQGESAHGYTF. For the CDR3, the DNA is TGTGCCAGCAGCAGACAGGGGGAGAGTGCGCATGGCTACACCTTC.

The chain couples TRBV27 to TRBJ2-3; D is perhaps TRBD1 (6 bases). The CDR3 covers 15 residues. Per the germline V gene, CDR1 is MNHEY and CDR2 is SMNVEV (reference sequence). V lost 5 bases and J lost 2, with 14 bases in between. The CDR3 DNA sequence: TGTGCCAGCAGTCTCAGGGGTCAGTACACAGATACGCAGTATTTT. Translated: CASSLRGQYTDTQYF.

V usage is TRBV28 and J usage is TRBJ2-7, with 9 positions matching TRBD1. The germline gives CDR1 MDHEN, CDR2 SYDVKM. Trimming at V came to 4 bases and at J to 2 bases, leaving 12 bases not matched to a gene. The CDR3 is 17 amino acids. The CDR3 DNA sequence: TGTGCCAGCAGTTCGGGGTGGAGGGACAGGGCACCCTACGAGCAGTACTTC. Its protein is CASSSGWRDRAPYEQYF.

This rearrangement joins TRBV5-1 to TRBJ1-1; D is unclear. This CDR3 has 14 amino acids. V gave up 0 bases and J gave up 2 bases, with 8 bases separating them. Per the germline V gene, CDR1 is SGHRS and CDR2 is YFSETQ. The CDR3 DNA follows: TGCGCCAGCAGCTTGGTGGCCCTCAACACTGAAGCTTTCTTT. This codes for CASSLVALNTEAFF.

The J gene is TRBJ2-7, the V gene TRBV7-8, with TRBD1 matching over 10 bases. This CDR3 spans 17 amino acids. Germline lookup yields CDR1 SGHVS and CDR2 FQNEAQ. The V gene end was trimmed by 5 bases and the J gene end by 7 bases; junction bases not matched to a gene: 17. The CDR3: CASSPPTGGSSLGEQYF. In DNA form, the CDR3 reads TGTGCCAGCAGCCCGCCGACAGGGGGCTCCTCCTTGGGGGAGCAGTACTTC.

As for this clone: This sample also contains other DNA sequences that code for the same CDR3. This chain links TRBV7-8 with TRBJ2-3; the D is unclear. Trimming removed 2 bases at V and 6 bases at J, with 6 bases between. Germline CDR1 reads SGHVS; CDR2 reads FQNEAQ. The CDR3 extends over 12 amino acids. The CDR3 is CASSLNLDTQYF. The CDR3 DNA sequence: TGTGCCAGCAGCTTAAACTTGGATACGCAGTATTTT.

Turning to this clone: A much larger clone lies one base from this, so it may be a read error. The chain links TRBV29-1 to TRBJ2-7, with TRBD1 as a possible D gene (6 bases). CDR3 length equals 12 residues. The ends were cut back, 6 bases at V and 6 bases at J, with 15 bases in the middle. Germline assignment: CDR1 SQVTM and CDR2 ANQGSEA. In nucleotides, the CDR3 is TGCAGCGTCCCTACTGGCAGGGGCGAGCAGTACTTC. As protein: CSVPTGRGEQYF.

The V gene is TRBV9, the J gene TRBJ1-2; D possibly corresponds to TRBD1 (5 bases). V lost 0 bases, J lost 0 bases, and 9 bases lay in between. The CDR3 runs 15 residues. CDR1 is SGDLS, CDR2 YYNGEE, per germline. The CDR3 reads CASSVGPTANYGYTF. For the CDR3, the DNA is TGTGCCAGCAGCGTAGGGCCGACAGCTAACTATGGCTACACCTTC.

The CDR3 protein is CASSLGGQGAWNTEAFF. The CDR3 DNA sequence: TGTGCCAGCAGTTTAGGGGGACAGGGGGCATGGAACACTGAAGCTTTCTTT. V usage is TRBV27 and J usage is TRBJ1-1, with 12 nucleotides matching TRBD1. The ends lost 2 bases at V and 1 base at J; junction bases unmatched: 5. CDR1 is MNHEY, CDR2 SMNVEV, per germline (reference sequence). This CDR3 contains 17 residues.

V gene TRBV7-2 combines with J gene TRBJ1-6, with D uncertain. The germline V and J ends were trimmed by 2 bases and 13 bases, with 18 bases remaining between them. This CDR3 is built from 15 residues. CDR1 and CDR2 from the germline V gene are SGHTA and FQGNSA. The CDR3: CASSLQRVEYSPLHF. CDR3 nucleotide sequence: TGTGCCAGCAGCTTACAGAGAGTGGAGTACTCGCCCCTCCACTTT.

The rearrangement uses TRBV7-8 and TRBJ1-4; 7 bases agree with TRBD1. CDR1 and CDR2 from the germline V gene are SGHVS and FQNEAQ. V lost 5 bases, J lost 2 bases, and 11 bases stayed unmatched. The CDR3 spans 17 residues. The chain's CDR3 is CASSDTRGFYTNEKLFF. CDR3 bases: TGTGCCAGCAGCGACACCAGGGGGTTTTATACTAATGAAAAACTGTTTTTT.

The rearrangement links TRBV7-9 to TRBJ2-2; 9 nucleotides align to TRBD1. Germline CDR1 is SEHNR and CDR2 is FQNEAQ (reference sequence). The CDR3 extends over 17 amino acids. Trimming at V came to 5 bases and at J to 6 bases, leaving 13 bases not matched to a gene. The CDR3: CASSHLPGQGNAGELFF. Written as DNA, the CDR3 is TGTGCCAGCAGCCACCTCCCGGGACAGGGCAATGCCGGGGAGCTGTTTTTT.